This T cell receptor beta chain originates from a study of CXCR3-negative and CXCR3-positive naive CD8 T cells. Comment on this clonotype: Its target is not known.

This CDR3 region has 15 residues. The germline gives CDR1 MNHEY, CDR2 SVGAGI. General study results and limits: TRBV-TRBJ usage matched between naive CXCR3-negative and CXCR3-positive cells but not between memory cells. CXCR3-negative naive cells had less hydrophobic TRB CDR3s than did CXCR3-positive naive cells.

Via 5' RACE with UMI labels, TRB cDNA libraries were prepared. TCRdb reprocessed the 5' RACE reads and reports one entry per CDR3 protein, with no DNA. The repertoire table contains about 24,000 distinct CDR3 sequences. Sequencing was carried out using naive CXCR3- CD8+ T cells from blood. The sample's subset: CD45RO-CCR7+CD27+CD95- naive CD8+ T cells lacking CXCR3 (TNR3-). The V gene is TRBV6-5, the J gene TRBJ2-7; no DNA is available, so the TRBD1 call from TCRdb remains unchecked. This TCR came from a human donor in good health. Some clones in this sample may be carry-over from other donors' samples. CDR3 in amino acids: CASSHGQGDSYEQYF.